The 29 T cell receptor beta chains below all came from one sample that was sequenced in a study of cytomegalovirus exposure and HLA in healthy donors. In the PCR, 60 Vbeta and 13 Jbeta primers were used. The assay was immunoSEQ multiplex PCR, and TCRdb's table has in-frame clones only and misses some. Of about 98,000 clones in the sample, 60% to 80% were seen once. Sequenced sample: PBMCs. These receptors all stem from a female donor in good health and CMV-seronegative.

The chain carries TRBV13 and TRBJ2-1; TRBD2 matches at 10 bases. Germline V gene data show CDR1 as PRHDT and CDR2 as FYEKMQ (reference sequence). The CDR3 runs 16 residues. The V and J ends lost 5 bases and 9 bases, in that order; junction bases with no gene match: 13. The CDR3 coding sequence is TGTGCCAGCAGCCTTTGGGGGGCTAGCGGGAGAGGTGAGCAGTTCTTC. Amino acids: CASSLWGASGRGEQFF. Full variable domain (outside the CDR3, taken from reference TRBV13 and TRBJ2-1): AAGVIQSPRHLIKEKRETATLKCYPIPRHDTVYWYQQGPGQDPQFLISFYEKMQSDKGSIPDRFSAQQFSDYHSELNMSSLELGDSALYFCASSLWGASGRGEQFFGPGTRLTVL.

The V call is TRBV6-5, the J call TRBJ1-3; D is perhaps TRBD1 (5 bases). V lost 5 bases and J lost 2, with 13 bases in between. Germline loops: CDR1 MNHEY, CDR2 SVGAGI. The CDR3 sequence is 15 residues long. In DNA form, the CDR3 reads TGTGCCAGCAGTGGGGGGACGATGGCTGGAAACACCATATATTTT. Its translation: CASSGGTMAGNTIYF.

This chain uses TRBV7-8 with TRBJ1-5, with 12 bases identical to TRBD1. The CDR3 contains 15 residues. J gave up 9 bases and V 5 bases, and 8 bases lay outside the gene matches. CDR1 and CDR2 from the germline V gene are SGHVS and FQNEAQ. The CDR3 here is CASSPGQGAIRPQHF. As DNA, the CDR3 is TGTGCCAGCAGCCCGGGACAGGGGGCAATCCGGCCCCAGCATTTT.

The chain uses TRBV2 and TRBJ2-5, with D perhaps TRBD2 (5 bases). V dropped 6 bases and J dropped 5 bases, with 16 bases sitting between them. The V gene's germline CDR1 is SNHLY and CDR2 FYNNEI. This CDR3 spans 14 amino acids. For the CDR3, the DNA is TGTGCCAGCAGCCCCCGAGGAGGTGGGGAGACCCAGTACTTC. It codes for CASSPRGGGETQYF.

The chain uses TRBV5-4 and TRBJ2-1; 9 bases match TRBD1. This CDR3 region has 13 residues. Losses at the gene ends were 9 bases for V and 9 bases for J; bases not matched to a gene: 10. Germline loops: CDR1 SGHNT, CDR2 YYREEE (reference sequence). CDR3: CAIHRGRLGEQFF. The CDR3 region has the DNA TGTGCCATCCACAGGGGGCGCTTGGGTGAGCAGTTCTTC.

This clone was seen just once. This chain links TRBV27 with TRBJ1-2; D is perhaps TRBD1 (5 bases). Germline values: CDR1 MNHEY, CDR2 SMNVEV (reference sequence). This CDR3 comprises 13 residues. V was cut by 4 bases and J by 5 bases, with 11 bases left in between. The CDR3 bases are TGTGCCAGCAGTTCGCAGGGTTCATATGGCTACACCTTC. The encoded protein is CASSSQGSYGYTF.

CDR3 loop: CASSLDAIYEQYF. The CDR3 coding sequence is TGCGCCAGCAGCTTGGACGCGATCTACGAGCAGTACTTC. The genes are TRBV5-1 and TRBJ2-7; no clear D gene. CDR1 SGHRS and CDR2 YFSETQ come from the germline V gene. Between the trimmed V and J ends, which lost 0 bases and 3 bases, there was a span of 7 bases. CDR3 length equals 13 residues. Supplemented by reference TRBV5-1 and TRBJ2-7, the full variable domain reads KAGVTQTPRYLIKTRGQQVTLSCSPISGHRSVSWYQQTPGQGLQFLFEYFSETQRNKGNFPGRFSGRQFSNSRSEMNVSTLELGDSALYLCASSLDAIYEQYFGPGTRLTVT.

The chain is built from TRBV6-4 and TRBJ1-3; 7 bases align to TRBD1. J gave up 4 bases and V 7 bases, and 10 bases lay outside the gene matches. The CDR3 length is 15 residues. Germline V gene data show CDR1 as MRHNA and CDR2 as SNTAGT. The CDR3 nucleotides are TGTGCCAGCAAGCGAGAGGGGGCGCTCGGAAACACCATATATTTT. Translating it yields CASKREGALGNTIYF.

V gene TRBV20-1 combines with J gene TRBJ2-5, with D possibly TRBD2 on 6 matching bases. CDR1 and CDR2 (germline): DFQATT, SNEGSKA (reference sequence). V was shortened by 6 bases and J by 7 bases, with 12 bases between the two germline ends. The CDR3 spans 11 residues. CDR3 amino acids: CSAEWRGTQYF. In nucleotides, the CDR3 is TGCAGTGCGGAATGGAGGGGGACCCAGTACTTC.

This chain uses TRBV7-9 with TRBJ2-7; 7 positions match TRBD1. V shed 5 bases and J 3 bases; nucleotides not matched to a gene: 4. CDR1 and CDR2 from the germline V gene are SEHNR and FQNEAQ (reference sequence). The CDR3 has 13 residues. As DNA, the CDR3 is TGTGCCAGCAGCCGGGACAGTTACTACGAGCAGTACTTC. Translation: CASSRDSYYEQYF.

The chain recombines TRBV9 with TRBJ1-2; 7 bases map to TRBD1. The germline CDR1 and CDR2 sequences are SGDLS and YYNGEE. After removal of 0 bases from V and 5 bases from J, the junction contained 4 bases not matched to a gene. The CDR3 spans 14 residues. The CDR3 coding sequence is TGTGCCAGCAGCGTAGAGGGACAGAGTTATGGCTACACCTTC. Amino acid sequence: CASSVEGQSYGYTF.

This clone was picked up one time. CDR3 in DNA: TGTGCCAGCAGTCTAACTAGGAGCTACGAGCAGTACTTC. Its protein product is CASSLTRSYEQYF. V gene TRBV6-5 combines with J gene TRBJ2-7; a weak D match, TRBD2 (5 bases). CDR3 length: 13 residues. The V gene lost 5 bases and the J gene lost 3 bases, with 11 bases spanning the gap. CDR1 is MNHEY, CDR2 SVGAGI, per germline.

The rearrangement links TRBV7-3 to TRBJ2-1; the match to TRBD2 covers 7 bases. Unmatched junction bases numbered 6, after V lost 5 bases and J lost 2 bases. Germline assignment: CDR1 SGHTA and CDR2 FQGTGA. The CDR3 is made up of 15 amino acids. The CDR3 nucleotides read TGTGCCAGCAGCCGGGAGGTGGGTGCCTACAATGAGCAGTTCTTC. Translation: CASSREVGAYNEQFF.

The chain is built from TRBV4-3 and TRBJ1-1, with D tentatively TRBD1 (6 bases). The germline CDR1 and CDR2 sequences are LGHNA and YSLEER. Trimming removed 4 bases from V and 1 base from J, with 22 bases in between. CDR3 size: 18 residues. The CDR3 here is CASSRAAPTNRENTEAFF. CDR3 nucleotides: TGCGCCAGCAGCCGCGCCGCACCGACCAACAGGGAGAACACTGAAGCTTTCTTT.

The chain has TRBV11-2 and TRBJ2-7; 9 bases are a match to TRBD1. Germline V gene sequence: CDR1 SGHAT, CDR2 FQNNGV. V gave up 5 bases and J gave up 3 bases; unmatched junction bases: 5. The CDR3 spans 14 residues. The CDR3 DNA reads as TGTGCCAGCAGCCTCCAGACAGGGGGCTACGAGCAGTACTTC. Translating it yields CASSLQTGGYEQYF.

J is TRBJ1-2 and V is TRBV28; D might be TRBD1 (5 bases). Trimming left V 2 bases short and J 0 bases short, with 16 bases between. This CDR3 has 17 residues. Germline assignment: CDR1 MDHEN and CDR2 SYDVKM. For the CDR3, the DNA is TGTGCCAGCAGTTTAGCCTCTAGGAAGACAGCTAACTATGGCTACACCTTC. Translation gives CASSLASRKTANYGYTF.

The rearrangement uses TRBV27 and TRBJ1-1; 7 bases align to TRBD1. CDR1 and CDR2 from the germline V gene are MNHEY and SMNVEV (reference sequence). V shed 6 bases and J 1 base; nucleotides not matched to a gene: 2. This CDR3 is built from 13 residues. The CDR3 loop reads CASRWTGNTEAFF. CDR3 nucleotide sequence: TGTGCCAGCAGATGGACAGGGAACACTGAAGCTTTCTTT.

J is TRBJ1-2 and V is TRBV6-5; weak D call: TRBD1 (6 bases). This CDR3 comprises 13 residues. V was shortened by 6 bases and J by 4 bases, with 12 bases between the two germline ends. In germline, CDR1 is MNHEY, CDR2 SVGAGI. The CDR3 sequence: CASSPGVFYGYTF. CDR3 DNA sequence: TGTGCCAGCAGCCCAGGGGTGTTCTATGGCTACACCTTC.

CDR3 in DNA: TGTGCCAGCAGTTTAGCCTCAGGGGGCCTTAACACTGAAGCTTTCTTT. The encoded protein is CASSLASGGLNTEAFF. The J gene is TRBJ1-1, the V gene TRBV28; TRBD1 matches at 8 bases. This CDR3 spans 16 amino acids. Germline V lookup: CDR1 MDHEN, CDR2 SYDVKM. The V and J ends lost 2 bases and 2 bases, in that order; junction bases with no gene match: 7.

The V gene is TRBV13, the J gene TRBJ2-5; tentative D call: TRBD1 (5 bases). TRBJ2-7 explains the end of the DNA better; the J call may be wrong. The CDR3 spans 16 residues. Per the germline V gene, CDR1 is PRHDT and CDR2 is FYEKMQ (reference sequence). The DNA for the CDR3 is TGTGCCAGCAGCTTCCACCAGGCAGGGCTTTTCCACGAGCAGTACTTC. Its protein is CASSFHQAGLFHEQYF.

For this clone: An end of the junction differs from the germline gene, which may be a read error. CDR3 DNA sequence: TGTGCTAGCAGCCCCCCCTGGGGGACAGGGATAGATCAGCCCCAGCATTTT. Encoded protein: CASSPPWGTGIDQPQHF. V usage is TRBV7-7 and J usage is TRBJ1-5; 9 positions match TRBD1. The germline V gene encodes CDR1 SSHAT and CDR2 FNYEAQ (reference sequence). The CDR3 spans 17 residues. Together with reference TRBV7-7 and TRBJ1-5, the CDR3 gives the full variable domain: GAGVSQSPRYKVTKRGQDVTLRCDPISSHATLYWYQQALGQGPEFLTYFNYEAQPDKSGLPSDRFSAERPEGSISTLTIQRTEQRDSAMYRCASSPPWGTGIDQPQHFGDGTRLSIL.

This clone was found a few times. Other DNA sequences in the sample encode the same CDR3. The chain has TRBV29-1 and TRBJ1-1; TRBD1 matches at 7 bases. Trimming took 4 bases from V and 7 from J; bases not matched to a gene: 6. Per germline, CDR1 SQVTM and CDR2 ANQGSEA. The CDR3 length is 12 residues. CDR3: CSVGQGVGEAFF. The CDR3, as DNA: TGCAGCGTTGGTCAGGGGGTTGGTGAAGCTTTCTTT. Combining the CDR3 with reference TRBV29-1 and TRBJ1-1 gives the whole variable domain SAVISQKPSRDICQRGTSLTIQCQVDSQVTMMFWYRQQPGQSLTLIATANQGSEATYESGFVIDKFPISRPNLTFSTLTVSNMSPEDSSIYLCSVGQGVGEAFFGQGTRLTVV.

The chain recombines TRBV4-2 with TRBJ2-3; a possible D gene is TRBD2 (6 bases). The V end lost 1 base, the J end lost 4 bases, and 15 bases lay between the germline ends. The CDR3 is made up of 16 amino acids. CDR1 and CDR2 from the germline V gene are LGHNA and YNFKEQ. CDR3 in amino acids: CASSQVGGTGADTQYF. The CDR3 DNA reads TGTGCCAGCAGCCAAGTAGGCGGGACTGGGGCAGATACGCAGTATTTT.

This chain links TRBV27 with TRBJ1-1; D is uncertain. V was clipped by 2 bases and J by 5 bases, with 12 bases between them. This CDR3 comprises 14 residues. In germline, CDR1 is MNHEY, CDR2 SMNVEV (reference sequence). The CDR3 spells CASSLMVRGTEAFF. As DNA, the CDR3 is TGTGCCAGCAGTTTAATGGTGCGAGGAACTGAAGCTTTCTTT.

CDR3 bases: TGCGCCAGCAGCCAAGATAAGGGCCCAGGGTGGGGCTGGGGCTACACCTTC. Its translation is CASSQDKGPGWGWGYTF. The rearrangement links TRBV4-1 to TRBJ1-2; D is perhaps TRBD1 (5 bases). The CDR3 contains 17 residues. The germline V and J ends were trimmed by 0 bases and 8 bases, with 22 bases remaining between them. CDR1 and CDR2 from the germline V gene are MGHRA and YSYEKL.

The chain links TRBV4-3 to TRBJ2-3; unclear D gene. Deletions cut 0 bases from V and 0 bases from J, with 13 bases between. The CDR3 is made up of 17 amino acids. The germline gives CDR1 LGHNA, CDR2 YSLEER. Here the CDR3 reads CASSQDLPPASTDTQYF. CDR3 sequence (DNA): TGCGCCAGCAGCCAAGATCTACCCCCCGCCAGCACAGATACGCAGTATTTT.

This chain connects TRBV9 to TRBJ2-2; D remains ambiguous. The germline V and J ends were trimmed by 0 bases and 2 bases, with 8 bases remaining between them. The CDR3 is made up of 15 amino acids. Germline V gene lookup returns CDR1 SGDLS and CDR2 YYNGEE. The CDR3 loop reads CASSVVQANTGELFF. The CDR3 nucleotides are TGTGCCAGCAGCGTAGTGCAGGCAAACACCGGGGAGCTGTTTTTT. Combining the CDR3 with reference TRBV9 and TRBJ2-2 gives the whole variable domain DSGVTQTPKHLITATGQRVTLRCSPRSGDLSVYWYQQSLDQGLQFLIQYYNGEERAKGNILERFSAQQFPDLHSELNLSSLELGDSALYFCASSVVQANTGELFFGEGSRLTVL.

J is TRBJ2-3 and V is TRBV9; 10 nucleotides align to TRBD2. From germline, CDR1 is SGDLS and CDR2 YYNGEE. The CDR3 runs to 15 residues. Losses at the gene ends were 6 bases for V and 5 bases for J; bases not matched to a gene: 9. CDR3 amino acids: CASTVRERGGDTQYF. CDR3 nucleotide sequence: TGTGCCAGCACCGTGAGAGAGCGGGGGGGAGATACGCAGTATTTT.

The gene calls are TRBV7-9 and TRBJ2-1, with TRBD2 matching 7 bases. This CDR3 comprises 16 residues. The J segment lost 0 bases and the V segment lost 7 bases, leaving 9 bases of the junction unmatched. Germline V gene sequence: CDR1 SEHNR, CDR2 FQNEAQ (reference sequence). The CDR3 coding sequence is TGTGCCAGCAACCAGGGAGGGCGAAGCTCCTACAATGAGCAGTTCTTC. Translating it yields CASNQGGRSSYNEQFF. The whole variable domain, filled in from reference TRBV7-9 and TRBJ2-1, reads DTGVSQNPRHKITKRGQNVTFRCDPISEHNRLYWYRQTLGQGPEFLTYFQNEAQLEKSRLLSDRFSAERPKGSFSTLEIQRTEQGDSAMYLCASNQGGRSSYNEQFFGPGTRLTVL.